This T cell receptor (beta chain) originates from a study of cytomegalovirus exposure and HLA in healthy donors. The PCR had 60 Vbeta and 13 Jbeta primers. Profiled with immunoSEQ multiplex PCR; TCRdb holds only in-frame clones, not every one. The repertoire holds about 130,000 clones, with over 70% as singletons. This CDR3 comprises 16 residues. V gave up 3 bases and J gave up 3 bases, with 12 bases separating them. The germline V gene encodes CDR1 KGHSH and CDR2 LQKENI. V gene TRBV18 combines with J gene TRBJ1-6, with no clear D. Sequencing was carried out using PBMCs. This TCR derives from a woman aged 50 to 60 in good health and CMV-seronegative. The CDR3 loop reads CASSPASAGYNSPLHF. The CDR3 DNA reads as TGTGCCAGCTCACCTGCAAGTGCCGGCTATAATTCACCCCTCCACTTT.